The 14 T cell receptor beta chains below all came from one sample that was sequenced in a study of tumor and adjacent non-tumor tissue in lung cancer listed by TCRdb under 2018. The protocol used for the library was multiplex PCR. The sequencer was an Illumina HiSeq 2500. TCRbeta libraries were constructed through three rounds of nested PCR with primers (Table S4) according to protocols adapted from ARM-PCR. TCRdb reprocessed the public reads (quality trimming at Q25 with fastp, clone calling with MiXCR) and kept in-frame beta chains. Each entry is one CDR3 protein sequence, shown with its most common DNA and genes. This sample comprises 120,000 or so distinct CDR3 sequences, roughly 64% of them detected only once. The ten largest clones capture roughly 13% of the sample. RNA was isolated from bulk unsorted tissue, and RNA quality was assessed with a NanoDrop ND-1000 and an Agilent 2100. Sequenced: lung tumor tissue. The source of these receptors is a man aged 25-45 years with non-small cell lung cancer.

Concerning this clonotype: This clone may be a read error of a much larger clone one base away. This rearrangement joins TRBV6-6 to TRBJ1-1; maybe TRBD1 (6 bases). This CDR3 spans 14 amino acids. The V end lost 6 bases, the J end lost 1 base, and 12 bases lay between the germline ends. Germline V lookup: CDR1 MNHNY, CDR2 SVGAGI (reference sequence). The CDR3 sequence is CASSQGRGNTEAFF. In DNA form, the CDR3 reads TGTGCCAGCAGCCAGGGGCGGGGGAACACTGAAGCTTTCTTT.

The V gene is TRBV5-1, the J gene TRBJ1-2; D uncertain. This CDR3 has 12 residues. The V gene's germline CDR1 is SGHRS and CDR2 YFSETQ. V was clipped by 9 bases and J by 5 bases, with 14 bases between them. CDR3 DNA sequence: TGCGCCACCTCGGACGCCCATTATGGCTACACCTTC. It is translated as CATSDAHYGYTF. Based on the CDR3 plus reference TRBV5-1 and TRBJ1-2, the full variable domain is KAGVTQTPRYLIKTRGQQVTLSCSPISGHRSVSWYQQTPGQGLQFLFEYFSETQRNKGNFPGRFSGRQFSNSRSEMNVSTLELGDSALYLCATSDAHYGYTFGSGTRLTVV.

On this clonotype: Relative to the germline gene, one junction end is altered; a read error may explain this. The V gene is TRBV6-2 or TRBV6-3, the J gene TRBJ2-5; D remains unclear. The CDR3 has 14 residues. Germline V CDR1 and CDR2: MNHEY, SVGEGT. The CDR3 reads CDSSYSGSLETQCF. CDR3 DNA: TGTGACAGCAGTTACTCGGGCAGCCTAGAGACCCAGTGCTTC.

This clonotype has ten or more counts. This rearrangement joins TRBV7-9 to TRBJ1-2; D gene uncertain. CDR3 length: 14 residues. Germline lookup yields CDR1 SEHNR and CDR2 FQNEAQ (reference sequence). Trimming took 5 bases from V and 2 from J, leaving 12 bases between them. For the CDR3, the DNA is TGTGCCAGCAGCCAAATAATGGAGAACTATGGCTACACCTTC. It translates to CASSQIMENYGYTF. The whole variable domain, filled in from reference TRBV7-9 and TRBJ1-2, reads DTGVSQNPRHKITKRGQNVTFRCDPISEHNRLYWYRQTLGQGPEFLTYFQNEAQLEKSRLLSDRFSAERPKGSFSTLEIQRTEQGDSAMYLCASSQIMENYGYTFGSGTRLTVV.

Regarding this clonotype: One base away lies a much larger clone, so this may be a sequencing read error. Since the CDR3 does not end with the conserved phenylalanine or tryptophan, this likely comes from a read error. The rearrangement joins TRBV4-2 to TRBJ2-2, with D hard to call. The V gene's germline CDR1 is LGHNA and CDR2 YNFKEQ. This CDR3 is 15 amino acids long. With 0 bases removed from V and 5 bases from J, the gap between germline ends came to 10 bases. CDR3 bases: TGTGCCAGCAGCCAAGAGGATAATCCGACCGGGGAGCTGTTTCTT. Amino acids: CASSQEDNPTGELFL.

A note on this clonotype: A read error may produce the germline difference seen at one junction end. The J gene is TRBJ1-4, the V gene TRBV12-3 or TRBV12-4; 7 bases line up with TRBD1. The CDR3 sequence is 15 residues long. CDR3 in amino acids: CASSRQGLTNEKPFF. The CDR3, as DNA: TGTGCCAGCAGCCGACAGGGACTAACTAATGAAAAACCGTTTTTT.

A note on this clonotype: One base away lies a much larger clone, so this may be a sequencing read error. The rearrangement uses TRBV6-2 or TRBV6-3 and TRBJ1-4; possibly TRBD1 for D (6 bases). Germline V gene sequence: CDR1 MNHEY, CDR2 SVGEGT. CDR3 length equals 14 residues. The V gene lost 2 bases and the J gene lost 11 bases, with 15 bases spanning the gap. CDR3 nucleotides: TGTGCCAGCAGTTACAGCGGGGGGCGAGTCAAACTGTTTTTT. Translated: CASSYSGGRVKLFF.

As concerns this clonotype: This could be a read error, since a much larger clone is one nucleotide away. V usage is TRBV4-3 and J usage is TRBJ1-3; D gene uncertain. Trimming removed 2 bases at V and 0 bases at J, with 11 bases between. This CDR3 comprises 16 residues. Germline V CDR1 and CDR2: LGHNA, YSLEER. The CDR3 is CASSQYMASSGNTIYF. The CDR3 region has the DNA TGCGCCAGCAGCCAATATATGGCTAGCTCTGGAAACACCATATATTTT.

The chain is built from TRBV29-1 and TRBJ2-2, with D unclear. This CDR3 comprises 14 residues. Germline V gene lookup returns CDR1 SQVTM and CDR2 ANQGSEA. The ends were cut back, 1 base at V and 7 bases at J, with 13 bases in the middle. In DNA form, the CDR3 reads TGCAGCGTTGAAGGCCCCGGTCAGGACGGGGAGCTGTTTTTT. Translation gives CSVEGPGQDGELFF.

The chain carries TRBV29-1 and TRBJ2-5, with 9 positions matching TRBD2. J gave up 1 base and V 5 bases, and 8 bases lay outside the gene matches. There are 15 residues in the CDR3. CDR1 and CDR2 (germline): SQVTM, ANQGSEA. This CDR3 reads CSVTTGTSPQETQYF. CDR3 DNA sequence: TGCAGCGTTACCACCGGGACTAGCCCCCAAGAGACCCAGTACTTC.

The chain links TRBV7-9 to TRBJ2-5; D tentatively reads TRBD1 or TRBD2 (5 bases each). Germline loops: CDR1 SEHNR, CDR2 FQNEAQ (reference sequence). The CDR3 spans 15 residues. Trimming removed 5 bases at V and 1 base at J, with 14 bases between. CDR3 DNA: TGTGCCAGCAGCCCCGGTGAGGGGTTCCAAGAGACCCAGTACTTC. This encodes CASSPGEGFQETQYF.

Worth noting for this clonotype: A much larger clone is a single base away; this may be a read error. This chain connects TRBV6-1 to TRBJ2-7; D might be TRBD1 (5 bases). V was pared by 4 bases and J by 5 bases, with 12 bases between. The CDR3 has 13 amino acids. Germline-derived CDR1 and CDR2 are MNHNS and SASEGT. The DNA for the CDR3 is TGTGCCAGCAGTGTAATAGACAGCGACGAGCAGTACTTC. Its protein is CASSVIDSDEQYF.

Comments on this clonotype: A read error is likely, as this CDR3 ends without the conserved phenylalanine or tryptophan. The genes are TRBV29-1 and TRBJ1-6; 7 bases line up with TRBD1. Germline CDR1 is SQVTM and CDR2 is ANQGSEA. Losses at the gene ends were 4 bases for V and 7 bases for J; bases not matched to a gene: 4. There are 13 residues in the CDR3. The CDR3 DNA reads TGCAGCGTTGCCGACAGGGCGAATTCACCCCTCCACTAT. It codes for CSVADRANSPLHY.

This clonotype occurred many times. The gene calls are TRBV12-3 or TRBV12-4 and TRBJ1-2, with D perhaps TRBD1 (6 bases). V lost 3 bases, J lost 0 bases, and 8 bases lay in between. The CDR3 totals 14 residues. CDR3 sequence (DNA): TGTGCCAGCAGTTTTGGACAGACTAACTATGGCTACACCTTC. Its protein is CASSFGQTNYGYTF.